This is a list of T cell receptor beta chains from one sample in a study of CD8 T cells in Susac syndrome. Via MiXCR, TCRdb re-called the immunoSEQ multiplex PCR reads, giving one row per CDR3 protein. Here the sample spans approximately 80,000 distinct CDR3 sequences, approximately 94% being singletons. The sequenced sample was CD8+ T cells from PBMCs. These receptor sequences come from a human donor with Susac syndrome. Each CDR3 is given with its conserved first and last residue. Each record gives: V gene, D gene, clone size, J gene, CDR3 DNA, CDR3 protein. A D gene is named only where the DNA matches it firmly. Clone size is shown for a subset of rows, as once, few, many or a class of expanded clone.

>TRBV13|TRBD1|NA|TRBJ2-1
TGTGCCAGCAGCTTGAAACAGGGGGCCTACAATGAGCAGTTCTTC
CASSLKQGAYNEQFF
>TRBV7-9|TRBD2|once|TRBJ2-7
TGTGCCAGCAGCCCAAGCGGGGGGGCGAGAAACGAGCAGTACTTC
CASSPSGGARNEQYF
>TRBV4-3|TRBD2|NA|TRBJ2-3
TGCGCCAGCAGCCACACGGGAGGGGGGGGCACAGATACGCAGTATTTT
CASSHTGGGGTDTQYF
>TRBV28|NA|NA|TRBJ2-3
TGTGCCAGCAGTTTATCCGGAGGGCGCACAGATACGCAGTATTTT
CASSLSGGRTDTQYF
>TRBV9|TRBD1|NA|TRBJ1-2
TGTGCCAGCAGCTCGGGGACAGGGATCGATGGCTACACCTTC
CASSSGTGIDGYTF
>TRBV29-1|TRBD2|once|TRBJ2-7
TGCAGCGTTGCGGGGGGGGCCATCAACGAGCAGTACTTC
CSVAGGAINEQYF
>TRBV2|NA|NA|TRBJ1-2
TGTGCCAGCAGTGAAGGGGGTGGCTACACCTTC
CASSEGGGYTF
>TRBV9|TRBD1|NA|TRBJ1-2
TGTGCCAGCAGCGTAGGATCGGGACAGGGGATCCGTGGCTACACCTTC
CASSVGSGQGIRGYTF
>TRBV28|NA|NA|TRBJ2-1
TGTGCCAGCCGTCGGGCGAGCTCCTACAATGAGCAGTTCTTC
CASRRASSYNEQFF
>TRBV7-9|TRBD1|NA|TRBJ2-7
TGTGCCAGCAGCCCTCAGACAGGGTTTAACGAGCAGTACTTC
CASSPQTGFNEQYF
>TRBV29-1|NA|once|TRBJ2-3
TGCAGCGTTGATGGGTTAGCGGCAAACACAGATACGCAGTATTTT
CSVDGLAANTDTQYF
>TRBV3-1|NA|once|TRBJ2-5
TGTGCCAGCAGCCAAGGGGCAGTTCAAGAGACCCAGTACTTC
CASSQGAVQETQYF
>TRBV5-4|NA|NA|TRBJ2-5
TGTGCCAGCAGCTTGAATTCGAGAACCGAGACCCAGTACTTC
CASSLNSRTETQYF
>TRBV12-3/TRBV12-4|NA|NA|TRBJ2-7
TGTGCCAGCAGTTTAAACCTCCCCTCCTACGAGCAGTACTTC
CASSLNLPSYEQYF